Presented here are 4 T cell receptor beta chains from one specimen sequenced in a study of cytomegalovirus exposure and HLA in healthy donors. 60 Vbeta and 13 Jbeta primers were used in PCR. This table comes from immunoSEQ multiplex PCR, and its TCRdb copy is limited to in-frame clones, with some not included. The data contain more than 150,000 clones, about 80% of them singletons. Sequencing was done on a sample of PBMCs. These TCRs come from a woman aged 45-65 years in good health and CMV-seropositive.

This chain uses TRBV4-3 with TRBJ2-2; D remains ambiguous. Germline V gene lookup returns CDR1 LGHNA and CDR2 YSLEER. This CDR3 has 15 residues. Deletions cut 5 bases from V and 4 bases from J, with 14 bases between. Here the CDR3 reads CASSTLGRSTGELFF. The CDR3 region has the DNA TGCGCCAGCAGCACCCTAGGAAGGTCCACCGGGGAGCTGTTTTTT.

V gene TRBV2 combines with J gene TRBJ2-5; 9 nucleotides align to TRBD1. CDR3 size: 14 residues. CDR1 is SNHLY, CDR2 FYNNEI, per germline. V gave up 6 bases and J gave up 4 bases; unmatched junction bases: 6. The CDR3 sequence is CASRMDRGGETQYF. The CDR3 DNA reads TGTGCCAGCAGAATGGACAGGGGCGGAGAGACCCAGTACTTC.

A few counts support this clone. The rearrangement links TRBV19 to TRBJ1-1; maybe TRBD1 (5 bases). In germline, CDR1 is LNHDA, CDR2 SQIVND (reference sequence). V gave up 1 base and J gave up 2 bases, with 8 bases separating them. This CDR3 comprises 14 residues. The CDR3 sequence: CASSIGGTNTEAFF. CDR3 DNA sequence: TGTGCCAGTAGTATAGGAGGGACTAACACTGAAGCTTTCTTT.

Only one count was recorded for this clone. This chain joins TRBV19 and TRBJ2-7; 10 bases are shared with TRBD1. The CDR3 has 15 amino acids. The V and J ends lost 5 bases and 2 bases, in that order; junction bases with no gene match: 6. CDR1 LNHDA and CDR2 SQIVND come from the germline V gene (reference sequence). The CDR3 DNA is TGTGCCAGTAGTGGGGCGGGGACAGGGGCCTACGAGCAGTACTTC. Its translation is CASSGAGTGAYEQYF.